Listed below are T cell receptor beta chains from one sample, sequenced in a study of cytomegalovirus exposure and HLA in healthy donors. Sequencing used immunoSEQ multiplex PCR; TCRdb keeps in-frame clones, though not all of them. This sample's table reports more than 95,000 clones. What was sequenced was PBMCs. These receptors all stem from a man aged 40-49 years in good health and CMV-seronegative. The CDR3 runs from the conserved cysteine through the conserved F or W. A D gene is named only where the DNA matches it firmly.

>TRBJ2-1|TRBV4-3|.
TGCGCCAGCAGTTTAGACAGGTACAATGAGCAGTTCTTC
CASSLDRYNEQFF
>TRBJ1-5|TRBV10-3|.
TGTGCCATCAGTGGGCGGGCGGTATCGGGTCAGCCCCAGCATTTT
CAISGRAVSGQPQHF
>TRBJ2-1|TRBV11-3|.
TGTGCCAGCAGCGGGGGCCCTTACAATGAGCAGTTCTTC
CASSGGPYNEQFF
>TRBJ2-5|TRBV19|.
TGTGCCAGTAGTAGGCCGAACCAAGAGACCCAGTACTTC
CASSRPNQETQYF
>TRBJ2-3|TRBV10-3|TRBD2
TGTGCCATCAGTGGGACTAGCGGGATTGCAGATACGCAGTATTTT
CAISGTSGIADTQYF
>TRBJ2-1|TRBV30|.
TGTGCCTGGAGTGCAGGGACACTAGCGCTGGGGCGCTCCTACAATGAGCAGTTCTTC
CAWSAGTLALGRSYNEQFF
>TRBJ1-3|TRBV30|.
TGTGCCTGGAGTGTGGGTGGGCGCCCCAGGGGAAACACCATATATTTT
CAWSVGGRPRGNTIYF
>TRBJ2-1|TRBV6-1|.
TGTGCCAGCAGTGGGAACCGGTTACGGGAGTCCAATGAGCAGTTCTTC
CASSGNRLRESNEQFF
>TRBJ2-7|TRBV5-4|TRBD1
TGTGCCAGCAGCCCGGAAGGGGGCGCGTACGGGTACGAGCAGTACTTC
CASSPEGGAYGYEQYF
>TRBJ2-1|TRBV7-6|TRBD2
TGTGCCAGCAGCTTATACGGCGGGAGGGCCGGTGAGCAGTTCTTC
CASSLYGGRAGEQFF
>TRBJ2-2|TRBV7-2|TRBD2
TGTGCCAGCAGAAGACTAGCGGGGTTTAGGACCGGGGAGCTGTTTTTT
CASRRLAGFRTGELFF
>TRBJ2-7|TRBV2|TRBD2
TGTGCCAGCAGGATCCAAAACGTTCCGTTTAGCGGGAGGGCCTTCGCCTACGAGCAGTACTTC
CASRIQNVPFSGRAFAYEQYF
>TRBJ2-3|TRBV11-2|.
TGTGCCAGCAGGGGTGAGGACAGCCCTAATACGCAGTATTTT
CASRGEDSPNTQYF
>TRBJ2-2|TRBV7-3|.
TGTGCCAGCAGCGACGGGATCTACACCGGGGAGCTGTTTTTT
CASSDGIYTGELFF
>TRBJ2-2|TRBV7-2|.
TGTGCCAGCAGCCCAAAGGGACAGAACACCGGGGAGCTGTTTTTT
CASSPKGQNTGELFF
>TRBJ2-3|TRBV29-1|.
TGCAGCGTAGGAGACCGCTCAGATACGCAGTATTTT
CSVGDRSDTQYF
>TRBJ1-1|TRBV10-3|TRBD1
TGTGCCACCTCCGGGACAGGGAACACTGAAGCTTTCTTT
CATSGTGNTEAFF
>TRBJ1-1|TRBV30|.
TGTGCCCTGGATGGTCGGGGGAGGAACACTGAAGCTTTCTTT
CALDGRGRNTEAFF
>TRBJ1-1|TRBV19|TRBD1
TGTGCCAGTAGGACGACAGGGCTTCCCACTGAAGCTTTCTTT
CASRTTGLPTEAFF
>TRBJ1-2|TRBV4-1|.
TGCGCCAGCAGCCGCAACCGGGATGCTAACTATGGCTACACCTTC
CASSRNRDANYGYTF
>TRBJ2-1|TRBV30|TRBD1
TGTGCCTGGAGTGAGGACAGGGCGGCTGAGCAGTTCTTC
CAWSEDRAAEQFF
>TRBJ2-3|TRBV6-6|TRBD2
TGTGCCAGTTTTCTTTCGGGAGGGCAAGATACGCAGTATTTT
CASFLSGGQDTQYF
>TRBJ2-1|TRBV5-1|.
TGCGCCAGCAGCTTGGAGGGTCCTAGCGCAAATGAGCAGTTCTTC
CASSLEGPSANEQFF
>TRBJ2-2|TRBV5-1|.
TGCGCCAGCAGCTTGGCCCCAGGGATTAACACCGGGGAGCTGTTTTTT
CASSLAPGINTGELFF
>TRBJ2-6|TRBV2|TRBD1
TGTGCCAGCAGTGGACAGGGTTTGGGGGCCAACGTCCTGACTTTC
CASSGQGLGANVLTF
>TRBJ1-1|TRBV9|.
TGTGCCAGCAGCGTAGGGTACGCCTACCGCGGGAACACTGAAGCTTTCTTT
CASSVGYAYRGNTEAFF
>TRBJ2-7|TRBV30|TRBD2
TGTGCCTGGAGTTGGGGTAGCGGGAGTATGTACGAGCAGTACTTC
CAWSWGSGSMYEQYF
>TRBJ2-2|TRBV6-5|.
TGTGCCAGCAGGGGGACACCGAACACCGGGGAGCTGTTTTTT
CASRGTPNTGELFF
>TRBJ2-1|TRBV6-5|TRBD1
TGTGCCAGCACGACAGGGCCTAGCTCCTACAATGAGCAGTTCTTC
CASTTGPSSYNEQFF
>TRBJ2-7|TRBV28|TRBD1
TGTGCCAGCAGTGCGAGGACAGGGGGAGGCTACGAGCAGTACTTC
CASSARTGGGYEQYF
>TRBJ2-7|TRBV7-2|TRBD2
TGTGCCAGCAGCCTAGGGACTAGCGGAACCTACGAGCAGTACTTC
CASSLGTSGTYEQYF
>TRBJ1-6|TRBV6-6|.
TGTGCCAGCAGGGCCCGGGAGAAGAATTCACCCCTCCACTTT
CASRAREKNSPLHF
>TRBJ2-2|TRBV10-3|.
TGTGCCGCCCAGGGCCCCGGGGAGCTGTTTTTT
CAAQGPGELFF
>TRBJ2-7|TRBV9|TRBD2
TGTGCCAGCAGCTTGGGACTAGCGGGTTACGAGCAGTACTTC
CASSLGLAGYEQYF
>TRBJ1-4|TRBV5-1|TRBD1
TGCGCCAGCAGCTTGTCAGGGGGTCTGGGAGAAAAACTGTTTTTT
CASSLSGGLGEKLFF
>TRBJ2-5|TRBV11-3|TRBD2
TGTGCCAGCAGCCGCGGACTAGCGGGAGTAGAGGAGACCCAGTACTTC
CASSRGLAGVEETQYF
>TRBJ2-3|TRBV6-1|TRBD2
TGTGCCAGCATTACGGGACTAGCTGGAGATACGCAGTATTTT
CASITGLAGDTQYF
>TRBJ1-4|TRBV13|.
TGTGCCAGCAGGCGAAATCTAGGGGGTAATGAAAAACTGTTTTTT
CASRRNLGGNEKLFF
>TRBJ2-4|TRBV11-3|TRBD1
TGTGCCAGCGAACAGGGGCTAGCCAAAAACATTCAGTACTTC
CASEQGLAKNIQYF
>TRBJ1-1|TRBV5-4|.
TGTGCCAGCAGCGATCCGAGTCGGGGGAACACTGAAGCTTTCTTT
CASSDPSRGNTEAFF
>TRBJ1-5|TRBV7-2|.
TGTGCCAGCAGCTTAGATAGACCAGGGCATCAGCCCCAGCATTTT
CASSLDRPGHQPQHF
>TRBJ2-5|TRBV7-2|TRBD2
TGTGCCAGCAGCTTAGTGAGCGGACTAGCGGGGCTAGAGACCCAGTACTTC
CASSLVSGLAGLETQYF
>TRBJ1-3|TRBV18|.
TGTGCCAGCTCACCACGCCAGACTACGGCTGGAAACACCATATATTTT
CASSPRQTTAGNTIYF
>TRBJ2-7|TRBV7-9|.
TGTGCCAGCAGCTTAGAGGGAGGTGGGACCTACGAGCAGTACTTC
CASSLEGGGTYEQYF
>TRBJ2-3|TRBV11-3|.
TGTGCCAGCAGCTTTCGCGGGGTTAGCACAGATACGCAGTATTTT
CASSFRGVSTDTQYF
>TRBJ1-2|TRBV10-3|.
TGTGCCATCAGCCCTCTTCCTACTAACTATGGCTACACCTTC
CAISPLPTNYGYTF
>TRBJ1-2|TRBV5-6|.
TGTGCCAGCAGCTACAGACAGAGTCGAAACTATGGCTACACCTTC
CASSYRQSRNYGYTF
>TRBJ1-5|TRBV30|TRBD1
TGTGCCTGGAGTACGGACAGGGTAAATCAGCCCCAGCATTTT
CAWSTDRVNQPQHF
>TRBJ2-1|TRBV2|.
TGTGCCAGCAGTGACAAACTCCCCAATGAGCAGTTCTTC
CASSDKLPNEQFF
>TRBJ2-2|TRBV5-5|.
TGTGCCAGCAGCTTGGGGCAGAACACCGGGGAGCTGTTTTTT
CASSLGQNTGELFF
>TRBJ2-7|TRBV6-5|.
TGTGCCAGCAGTTACTCCCAGGGCAAAGGCTACGAGCAGTACTTC
CASSYSQGKGYEQYF
>TRBJ2-3|TRBV19|.
TGTGCCAGTAGTCTAAACAGGGTCCTCACAGATACGCAGTATTTT
CASSLNRVLTDTQYF
>TRBJ2-7|TRBV30|TRBD2
TGTGCCTGGAGTAAACTAAGCGGGAGGGCCTCATACGAGCAGTACTTC
CAWSKLSGRASYEQYF
>TRBJ1-4|TRBV11-2|TRBD1
TGTGCCAGCAGATACACAGGGGTAGGGGAAAAACTGTTTTTT
CASRYTGVGEKLFF
>TRBJ1-5|TRBV19|TRBD1
TGTGCCAGTAGTATGGGGGTTGGGACAGGGGGCTTGAGACAGCCCCAGCATTTT
CASSMGVGTGGLRQPQHF